One sample yielded the 29 T cell receptor beta chains listed below, sequenced in a study of human T cells and chemical hapten exposure. TCRdb redid the calling of the RACE reads with MiXCR, one entry per CDR3 protein. This repertoire shows some 360,000 distinct CDR3 sequences, around 5.5% found once; its top ten account for around 2.6%. The time point here: pre-sensitization, week 0. Treatment described: therapeutic diphenylcyclopropenone sensitization with weekly scalp DPC. This specimen consisted of whole blood, obtained in connection with sensitization to the hapten diphenylcyclopropenone (DPC). These receptors were obtained from a woman aged 50 to 60 with alopecia areata. Some clones in this sample may be carry-over from other donors' samples.

This clonotype was seen ten or more times. V gene TRBV29-1 combines with J gene TRBJ2-3; no clear D gene. Germline V gene lookup returns CDR1 SQVTM and CDR2 ANQGSEA. V was clipped by 5 bases and J by 0 bases, with 15 bases between them. The CDR3 sequence is 15 residues long. The CDR3 loop is CSVSLGQPSTDTQYF. DNA of the CDR3: TGCAGCGTTTCCTTGGGCCAGCCTAGCACAGATACGCAGTATTTT.

This clonotype has at least ten counts. V is TRBV7-8 and J is TRBJ2-3; 14 bases map to TRBD2. Germline V CDR1 and CDR2: SGHVS, FQNEAQ. V lost 5 bases, J lost 0 bases, and 10 bases stayed unmatched. The CDR3 length is 19 residues. CDR3 sequence (DNA): TGTGCCAGCAGCCATTCCTGGACTAGCGGGGGGTCTAGCACAGATACGCAGTATTTT. Translation gives CASSHSWTSGGSSTDTQYF.

This clonotype occurred a few times. The chain uses TRBV20-1 and TRBJ1-1; D is unclear. CDR1 and CDR2 from the germline V gene are DFQATT and SNEGSKA (reference sequence). The CDR3 is 13 residues long. Trimming took 3 bases from V and 2 from J, leaving 10 bases between them. DNA for the CDR3: TGCAGTGCTAGTATTCGGAGAAACACTGAAGCTTTCTTT. Its translation: CSASIRRNTEAFF.

The chain uses TRBV5-4 and TRBJ2-3; D possibly corresponds to TRBD2 (6 bases). The V gene's germline CDR1 is SGHNT and CDR2 YYREEE (reference sequence). The length of the CDR3 is 16 residues. Trimming took 4 bases from V and 4 from J, leaving 19 bases between them. CDR3 protein: CASSLGELAEADTQYF. CDR3 nucleotide sequence: TGTGCCAGCAGCCTAGGGGAACTAGCAGAAGCAGATACGCAGTATTTT.

This clonotype was seen at least ten times. The chain employs TRBV7-2 and TRBJ2-3; D uncertain. Germline V gene sequence: CDR1 SGHTA, CDR2 FQGNSA. This CDR3 spans 15 amino acids. Trimming shortened V by 4 bases and J by 4 bases, and 15 bases separated the two germline ends. CDR3 sequence: CASSSPRDRADTQYF. CDR3 DNA sequence: TGTGCCAGCAGCTCGCCCAGAGATAGGGCAGATACGCAGTATTTT.

This clonotype was detected a few times. CDR3 sequence: CASSPGQPGNGYTF. The CDR3 nucleotides are TGTGCCAGCAGTCCGGGACAACCAGGCAACGGCTACACCTTC. The chain joins TRBV28 to TRBJ1-2; a possible D gene is TRBD1 (6 bases). V shed 5 bases and J shed 8 bases, with 18 bases lying between them. Germline CDR1 is MDHEN and CDR2 is SYDVKM. This CDR3 has 14 residues.

V gene TRBV7-2 combines with J gene TRBJ1-6; perhaps TRBD1 as D (5 bases). Germline CDR1 and CDR2: SGHTA and FQGNSA. This CDR3 region has 16 residues. V lost 5 bases, J lost 8 bases, and 19 bases lay in between. The CDR3 DNA reads as TGTGCCAGCAGCACAAGGGGAGGGGCGTGGGATTCACCCCTCCACTTT. Amino acids: CASSTRGGAWDSPLHF.

The rearrangement joins TRBV20-1 to TRBJ2-2; possibly TRBD2 for D (5 bases). Germline V lookup: CDR1 DFQATT, CDR2 SNEGSKA (reference sequence). V lost 3 bases to trimming and J lost 7 bases, with 18 bases between them. The CDR3 loop spans 15 amino acids. The CDR3 region is CSASPIELGGGELFF. CDR3 nucleotide sequence: TGCAGTGCTAGCCCGATTGAACTAGGCGGCGGGGAGCTGTTTTTT.

This clonotype was detected ten times or more. V is TRBV15 and J is TRBJ1-5; D is unclear. CDR3 length: 15 residues. The germline V and J ends were trimmed by 0 bases and 0 bases, with 6 bases remaining between them. In germline, CDR1 is LNHNV, CDR2 YYDKDF (reference sequence). The CDR3, as DNA: TGTGCCACCAGCAGAGATTCCATTAGCAATCAGCCCCAGCATTTT. This sequence encodes CATSRDSISNQPQHF.

This clonotype was seen more than once but under ten times. V usage is TRBV27 and J usage is TRBJ2-3, with 12 bases fitting TRBD2. This CDR3 comprises 21 residues. Germline CDR1 is MNHEY and CDR2 is SMNVEV (reference sequence). The V gene end was trimmed by 0 bases and the J gene end by 0 bases; junction bases not matched to a gene: 13. The CDR3 protein is CASSLSMLAGGLGSSTDTQYF. DNA of the CDR3: TGTGCCAGCAGTTTATCGATGCTAGCGGGAGGGTTGGGGTCTAGCACAGATACGCAGTATTTT.

This clonotype has ten or more counts. The chain carries TRBV12-3 or TRBV12-4 and TRBJ1-2; the D gene is possibly TRBD1 (5 bases). The CDR3 has 11 amino acids. V dropped 2 bases and J dropped 7 bases, with 5 bases sitting between them. For the CDR3, the DNA is TGTGCCAGCAGTTTACAGGGTGGCTACACCTTC. Translated, it gives CASSLQGGYTF.

This clonotype was detected many times. This chain links TRBV5-1 with TRBJ2-2; no clear D. Germline V gene sequence: CDR1 SGHRS, CDR2 YFSETQ. The CDR3 consists of 14 residues. Trimming removed 3 bases at V and 5 bases at J, with 11 bases between. CDR3 sequence: CASSSGERTGELFF. DNA of the CDR3: TGCGCCAGCAGCTCCGGAGAGAGAACCGGGGAGCTGTTTTTT.

This clonotype was seen a few times. The V gene is TRBV7-7, the J gene TRBJ2-2; 10 nucleotides line up with TRBD1. The CDR3 spans 17 residues. In germline, CDR1 is SSHAT, CDR2 FNYEAQ (reference sequence). After removal of 5 bases from V and 3 bases from J, the junction contained 9 bases not matched to a gene. In DNA, the CDR3 is TGTGCCAGCAGCCTTACCGGGACAGGGGTCTACACCGGGGAGCTGTTTTTT. Amino acids: CASSLTGTGVYTGELFF.

This clonotype was seen a few times. The chain is built from TRBV27 and TRBJ1-1, with 7 bases aligning to TRBD1. CDR1 and CDR2 from the germline V gene are MNHEY and SMNVEV (reference sequence). Losses at the gene ends were 5 bases for V and 5 bases for J; bases not matched to a gene: 11. The CDR3 contains 15 residues. DNA for the CDR3: TGTGCCAGCAGTCGCCTCCCGACAGGGTATACTGAAGCTTTCTTT. It yields the protein CASSRLPTGYTEAFF.

This clonotype has a count of ten or more. The chain employs TRBV10-2 and TRBJ1-5; D gene unclear. Looked up from germline, CDR1 is WSHSY and CDR2 is SAAADI. V was clipped by 7 bases and J by 2 bases, with 12 bases between them. The CDR3 is 14 residues long. The CDR3 here is CASTRMEGNQPQHF. The CDR3 nucleotides read TGCGCCAGCACCCGAATGGAGGGCAATCAGCCCCAGCATTTT.

This clonotype was seen ten or more times. This rearrangement joins TRBV4-2 to TRBJ2-3, with TRBD2 matching 14 bases. Germline CDR1 and CDR2: LGHNA and YNFKEQ. CDR3 length: 19 residues. The junction had 12 bases not matched to a gene; V was cut back by 4 bases and J by 3 bases. The CDR3 nucleotides read TGTGCCAGCAGCCGGGGTGATGGGGGACTAGCGGGAGTTACAGATACGCAGTATTTT. It encodes CASSRGDGGLAGVTDTQYF.

In its sample, this clonotype was seen a few times. The chain uses TRBV27 and TRBJ2-5, with TRBD1 as a possible D gene (6 bases). CDR3 size: 13 residues. V gave up 3 bases and J gave up 5 bases, with 10 bases separating them. Germline V gene lookup returns CDR1 MNHEY and CDR2 SMNVEV (reference sequence). Here the CDR3 reads CASSFGTSETQYF. The CDR3 DNA sequence: TGTGCCAGCAGTTTCGGGACATCGGAGACCCAGTACTTC.

The J gene is TRBJ1-1, the V gene TRBV5-6; D unclear. V lost 6 bases and J lost 2, with 11 bases in between. CDR3 size: 13 residues. Germline V gives CDR1 SGHDT, CDR2 YYEEEE. The CDR3 loop is CASINMTNTEAFF. CDR3 bases: TGTGCCAGCATCAACATGACCAACACTGAAGCTTTCTTT.

This clonotype was seen a few times. This chain connects TRBV28 to TRBJ2-7; D might be TRBD2 (6 bases). The CDR3 loop spans 15 amino acids. The V end was cut by 3 bases, the J end by 2 bases, with 14 bases between. Germline assignment: CDR1 MDHEN and CDR2 SYDVKM. The CDR3 loop is CASSFRSGPTYEQYF. CDR3 DNA sequence: TGTGCCAGCAGTTTTCGAAGCGGGCCTACCTACGAGCAGTACTTC.

This clonotype was found a few times. J is TRBJ2-1 and V is TRBV9; D possibly uses TRBD1 or TRBD2 (6 bases each). V lost 0 bases to trimming and J lost 5 bases, with 9 bases between them. The CDR3 has 14 residues. Germline V lookup: CDR1 SGDLS, CDR2 YYNGEE. The CDR3 sequence is CASSVDGGDNEQFF. The CDR3 DNA follows: TGTGCCAGCAGCGTAGACGGGGGCGACAATGAGCAGTTCTTC.

In this sample, this clonotype turned up once. This could be a read error, since a much larger clone is one nucleotide away. V is TRBV4-3 and J is TRBJ2-7, with TRBD2 matching 8 bases. The CDR3 is made up of 15 amino acids. The V gene's germline CDR1 is LGHNA and CDR2 YSLEER. V dropped 0 bases and J dropped 4; count of bases not matched to a gene: 5. The CDR3 reads CASSQETSVSYEQYF. As DNA, the CDR3 is TGCGCCAGCAGCCAAGAGACTAGCGTGAGTTACGAGCAGTACTTC.

The table lists this clonotype with many counts. This chain connects TRBV7-6 to TRBJ2-1; no reliable D call. The CDR3 covers 14 residues. With 4 bases removed from V and 3 bases from J, the gap between germline ends came to 10 bases. CDR1 and CDR2 (germline): SGHVS, FNYEAQ. CDR3 region: CASSSDSIYNEQFF. The CDR3 DNA follows: TGTGCCAGCAGCTCCGATAGCATCTACAATGAGCAGTTCTTC.

The table lists this clonotype with many counts. This chain connects TRBV20-1 to TRBJ2-5; either TRBD1 or TRBD2 may fit D (6 bases each). Germline V gene data show CDR1 as DFQATT and CDR2 as SNEGSKA (reference sequence). V lost 0 bases to trimming and J lost 5 bases, with 10 bases between them. The CDR3 length is 13 residues. CDR3 amino acids: CSAREGGGETQYF. The CDR3 DNA reads TGCAGTGCTAGAGAAGGAGGGGGTGAGACCCAGTACTTC.

This chain connects TRBV6-2 or TRBV6-3 to TRBJ2-7; a possible D gene is TRBD1 (5 bases). V shed 5 bases and J shed 3 bases, with 11 bases lying between them. From germline, CDR1 is MNHEY and CDR2 SVGEGT. The CDR3 extends over 13 amino acids. The CDR3 nucleotides are TGTGCCAGCAGTAATGAACAGGACTACGAGCAGTACTTC. As protein: CASSNEQDYEQYF.

The rearrangement uses TRBV5-1 and TRBJ2-2, with 7 bases matching TRBD1. This CDR3 comprises 15 residues. CDR1 SGHRS and CDR2 YFSETQ come from the germline V gene. With V trimmed by 6 bases and J by 0 bases, 5 bases remained unmatched. The CDR3 DNA reads as TGCGCCAGCACTCAACAGGGGCCGAACACCGGGGAGCTGTTTTTT. Translated: CASTQQGPNTGELFF. Variable domain in full (rest from reference TRBV5-1 and TRBJ2-2): KAGVTQTPRYLIKTRGQQVTLSCSPISGHRSVSWYQQTPGQGLQFLFEYFSETQRNKGNFPGRFSGRQFSNSRSEMNVSTLELGDSALYLCASTQQGPNTGELFFGEGSRLTVL.

This sequence joins TRBV6-5 and TRBJ2-1; D possibly corresponds to TRBD2 (5 bases). Germline values: CDR1 MNHEY, CDR2 SVGAGI. The germline V and J ends were trimmed by 6 bases and 7 bases, with 10 bases remaining between them. The CDR3 extends over 12 amino acids. The CDR3 loop reads CASRDLMNEQFF. The CDR3 coding sequence is TGTGCCAGCAGGGACTTGATGAATGAGCAGTTCTTC.

This clonotype was found a few times. This chain links TRBV4-2 with TRBJ1-4; tentatively, D is TRBD1 (5 bases). The ends were cut back, 0 bases at V and 11 bases at J, with 10 bases in the middle. The CDR3 loop spans 13 amino acids. In germline, CDR1 is LGHNA, CDR2 YNFKEQ. Here the CDR3 DNA reads TGTGCCAGCAGCCAAGACTGGCCAGGGAAACTGTTTTTT. As protein: CASSQDWPGKLFF.

This clonotype has only a few counts. This chain links TRBV3-1 with TRBJ2-2, with D maybe TRBD1 (5 bases). The V gene lost 2 bases and the J gene lost 0 bases, with 10 bases spanning the gap. CDR1 and CDR2 from the germline V gene are LGHDT and YNNKEL (reference sequence). The CDR3 totals 16 residues. The CDR3 here is CASSQIATANTGELFF. The CDR3 DNA reads as TGTGCCAGCAGCCAAATCGCGACAGCGAACACCGGGGAGCTGTTTTTT.

A word on this clonotype: Lacking the conserved final phenylalanine or tryptophan, this CDR3 likely reflects a read error. CDR3 amino acids: CASSLAGHSGKAFL. The CDR3 DNA sequence: TGCGCCAGCAGCTTGGCCGGCCACTCAGGGAAAGCTTTCCTT. The chain is built from TRBV5-1 and TRBJ1-1; the D gene is possibly TRBD1 (5 bases). Germline lookup yields CDR1 SGHRS and CDR2 YFSETQ. The CDR3 is 14 amino acids. V was trimmed by 0 bases and J by 9 bases, leaving 15 bases between them.